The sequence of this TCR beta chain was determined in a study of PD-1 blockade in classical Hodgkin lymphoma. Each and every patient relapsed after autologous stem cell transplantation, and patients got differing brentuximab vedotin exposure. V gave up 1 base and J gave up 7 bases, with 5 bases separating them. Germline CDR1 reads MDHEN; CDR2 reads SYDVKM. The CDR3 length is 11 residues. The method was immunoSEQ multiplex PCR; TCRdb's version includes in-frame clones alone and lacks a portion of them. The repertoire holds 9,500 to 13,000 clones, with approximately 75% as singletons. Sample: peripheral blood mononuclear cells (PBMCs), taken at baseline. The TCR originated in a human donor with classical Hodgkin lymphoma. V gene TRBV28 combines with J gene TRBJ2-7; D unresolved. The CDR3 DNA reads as TGTGCCAGCAGTTTATTACAGGAGCAGTACTTC. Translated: CASSLLQEQYF. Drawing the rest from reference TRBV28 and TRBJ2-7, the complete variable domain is DVKVTQSSRYLVKRTGEKVFLECVQDMDHENMFWYRQDPGLGLRLIYFSYDVKMKEKGDIPEGYSVSREKKERFSLILESASTNQTSMYLCASSLLQEQYFGPGTRLTVT.